A selection of T cell receptor beta chains follows, all from one sample in a study of blood T cell repertoires in COVID-19. The protocol was immunoSEQ multiplex PCR, while the TCRdb copy is restricted to in-frame clones and leaves out a portion. The sample lists under 200,000 clones, 86% occurring once. Sequencing was done on a sample of peripheral blood. The receptors were sampled from a woman in her sixties with COVID-19, enrolled during active disease. Each CDR3 is given with its conserved first and last residue. The size field is filled for only some rows; it gives once, few, many or a size class.

j_gene | abundance | v_gene | CDR3aa
TRBJ1-5 | . | TRBV6-2/TRBV6-3 | CASSYGFRGDNQPQHF
TRBJ1-6 | once | TRBV28 | CASSLAGRGASNSPLHF
TRBJ2-2 | . | TRBV5-4 | CASSPSGRVGGELFF
TRBJ2-7 | . | TRBV11-3 | CASSLEQGSHYEQYF
TRBJ2-1 | few | TRBV24-1 | CATSDFRSGLNNEQFF
TRBJ2-2 | . | TRBV2 | CASRVSGGTGELFF
TRBJ2-7 | . | TRBV5-1 | CASSPARAAGTFYEQYF
TRBJ2-3 | once | TRBV28 | CAIESLAEGADTQYF
TRBJ1-3 | . | TRBV5-4 | CASSSPTGVGGNTIYF
TRBJ2-7 | . | TRBV27 | CASSLKRNSYEQYF
TRBJ2-7 | . | TRBV9 | CASSSGYEQYF
TRBJ1-5 | . | TRBV6-2/TRBV6-3 | CASSGGGTPRQPQHF
TRBJ1-6 | . | TRBV4-3 | CASSQARTVNSPLHF
TRBJ2-3 | . | TRBV6-4 | CASSVQAGVTDTQYF
TRBJ1-2 | . | TRBV5-6 | CASSLETTDYRAYGYTF
TRBJ1-2 | . | TRBV5-6 | CASTLGPGQNYGYTF
TRBJ2-3 | . | TRBV6-4 | CASKQLAGEVTQYF
TRBJ2-5 | . | TRBV3-1/TRBV3-2 | CASSQDLGNRETQYF
TRBJ1-3 | . | TRBV6-6 | CASSYKGAGNTIYF
TRBJ2-7 | few | TRBV13 | CASSFGTGVYEQYF
TRBJ1-1 | . | TRBV27 | CASSLTGTYTEAFF
TRBJ2-5 | . | TRBV5-1 | CASSLVVKQGRETQYF
TRBJ1-5 | . | TRBV7-2 | CASSLTGRGPYQPQHF
TRBJ2-7 | few | TRBV6-6 | CASSDNSGRALEQYF
TRBJ1-3 | . | TRBV7-2 | CASSGYRGPGNTIYF
TRBJ1-1 | once | TRBV19 | CATRWGGTADTEAFF
TRBJ1-1 | . | TRBV7-9 | CASSLALGTEAFF
TRBJ2-1 | . | TRBV6-6 | CASRPSLRVTYNEQFF
TRBJ2-7 | . | TRBV6-1 | CASSERQGNEQYF
TRBJ2-4 | . | TRBV27 | CASAGLDGNIQYF
TRBJ1-5 | . | TRBV6-6 | CASSPRRGRDRPNQPQHF
TRBJ1-2 | . | TRBV7-9 | CASSRTTLPNYGYTF
TRBJ2-7 | . | TRBV9 | CASSVVPGGYEQYF
TRBJ1-5 | . | TRBV5-8 | CASSRGTLWGNQPQHF
TRBJ2-5 | . | TRBV2 | CASSVDRGRGETQYF
TRBJ1-5 | once | TRBV2 | CASSRGQVGGISNQPQHF
TRBJ1-3 | . | TRBV14 | CASSHRGGSGNTIYF
TRBJ2-7 | . | TRBV27 | CASSSPPRLAGISYEQYF
TRBJ2-2 | . | TRBV30 | CAWSGGITGELFF
TRBJ2-7 | . | TRBV9 | CASSEAGGREQYF
TRBJ2-7 | . | TRBV28 | CASSPEGEGTYEQYF
TRBJ2-7 | . | TRBV18 | CASSPRGQGSDEQYF
TRBJ2-6 | once | TRBV30 | CAWTGEGSGANVLTF
TRBJ2-7 | . | TRBV6-2/TRBV6-3 | CASSPPGLAGVEQYF
TRBJ2-1 | . | TRBV3-1/TRBV3-2 | CASSQGGGYNEQFF
TRBJ1-1 | . | TRBV6-5 | CASSTLSGYAEAFF
TRBJ2-7 | . | TRBV2 | CASSEAGTGPREQYF
TRBJ2-1 | . | TRBV7-7 | CASSVGLAGGGDEQFF
TRBJ2-7 | . | TRBV9 | CASSAEQDSYEQYF
TRBJ2-7 | . | TRBV4-3 | CASRETGSYEQYF
TRBJ2-5 | . | TRBV7-3 | CASSPRRPAGTQYF
TRBJ1-4 | . | TRBV7-9 | CASSRNEKLFF
TRBJ1-5 | . | TRBV15 | CATSREQGYSNQPQHF
TRBJ2-4 | . | TRBV29-1 | CSVETQGAKNIQYF
TRBJ1-6 | . | TRBV6-6 | CASSPLFLGGRNSPLHF
TRBJ1-1 | . | TRBV5-4 | CASSTDRGNTEAFF
TRBJ2-7 | few | TRBV6-5 | CASSLRGVAGYEQYF
TRBJ2-7 | . | TRBV10-3 | CAISEGGRAAFEQYF
TRBJ1-4 | . | TRBV4-1 | CASSQNPGQGGEKLFF